The clone carrying this TCR beta chain was found once. The CDR3 length is 17 residues. The germline V gene encodes CDR1 KGHDR and CDR2 SFDVKD. The V gene lost 5 bases and the J gene lost 0 bases, with 18 bases spanning the gap. The sample originates from a study of blood T cells in healthy people across ages. Alongside a J-beta primer mix, a sample-barcoded 5' primer served in a second PCR lasting about 7 to 11 cycles. TCRdb independently ran MiXCR on the 5' RACE reads; one entry per CDR3 protein. The data contain about a million distinct CDR3 sequences, just over 50% of them seen just once; the ten biggest clones take up about a fifth.

The V and J genes are TRBV24-1 and TRBJ1-1; maybe TRBD1 (6 bases). Sequencing was done on a sample of blood. This receptor was identified in an older woman in good health. The chain's CDR3 is CATSAGGRNHLNTEAFF. The CDR3 coding sequence is TGTGCCACCAGTGCTGGGGGCCGCAACCACTTGAACACTGAAGCTTTCTTT.